Listed below are T cell receptor beta chains from one sample, sequenced in a study of shared clonotypes between healthy human individuals. This table comes from immunoSEQ multiplex PCR, and its TCRdb copy is limited to in-frame clones, with some not included. Among about 2.3 million clones listed, 92% were seen once. Material for sequencing was naive CD4+ T cells from PBMCs. The receptors shown here come from a man between 18 and 29 years old in good health. Some clones in this sample may be carry-over from other donors' samples. The CDR3 runs from the conserved cysteine through the conserved F or W. The order of the fields is J gene, D gene, clone size, V gene, CDR3 protein, CDR3 DNA. D genes are given only for firm matches. Clone size is shown for a subset of rows, as once, few, many or a class of expanded clone.

j_gene: TRBJ1-3; d_gene: -; abundance: -; v_gene: TRBV6-5; CDR3aa: CATQIRNTIYF; CDR3nt: TGTGCCACCCAAATTAGAAACACCATATATTTT
j_gene: TRBJ2-1; d_gene: -; abundance: -; v_gene: TRBV2; CDR3aa: CASTRPGDQYNEQFF; CDR3nt: TGTGCCAGCACGCGGCCGGGGGACCAGTACAATGAGCAGTTCTTC
j_gene: TRBJ2-1; d_gene: -; abundance: few; v_gene: TRBV19; CDR3aa: CASRGRRYNEQFF; CDR3nt: TGTGCCAGCCGGGGGAGGCGCTACAATGAGCAGTTCTTC
j_gene: TRBJ1-2; d_gene: TRBD1; abundance: -; v_gene: TRBV7-9; CDR3aa: CASSLVVRGLGYTF; CDR3nt: TGTGCCAGCAGCTTAGTTGTCAGGGGGCTTGGCTACACCTTC
j_gene: TRBJ2-5; d_gene: -; abundance: -; v_gene: TRBV11-2; CDR3aa: CASSTGAGETQYF; CDR3nt: TGTGCCAGCAGCACTGGGGCAGGGGAGACCCAGTACTTC
j_gene: TRBJ2-1; d_gene: -; abundance: -; v_gene: TRBV2; CDR3aa: CASSGTPIDEQFF; CDR3nt: TGTGCCAGCAGTGGAACGCCAATAGATGAGCAGTTCTTC
j_gene: TRBJ1-1; d_gene: -; abundance: -; v_gene: TRBV18; CDR3aa: CASSPSQRYTEAFF; CDR3nt: TGTGCCAGCTCACCATCCCAGCGGTACACTGAAGCTTTCTTT
j_gene: TRBJ1-5; d_gene: -; abundance: -; v_gene: TRBV28; CDR3aa: CASSGDRNQPQHF; CDR3nt: TGTGCCAGCAGCGGGGATCGCAATCAGCCCCAGCATTTT
j_gene: TRBJ2-1; d_gene: TRBD2; abundance: -; v_gene: TRBV6-5; CDR3aa: CASSRLAGYNEQFF; CDR3nt: TGTGCCAGCAGTAGACTAGCGGGATACAATGAGCAGTTCTTC
j_gene: TRBJ1-4; d_gene: -; abundance: -; v_gene: TRBV25-1; CDR3aa: CASSDDRGNEKLFF; CDR3nt: TGTGCCAGCAGTGACGATAGGGGTAATGAAAAACTGTTTTTT
j_gene: TRBJ2-1; d_gene: TRBD2; abundance: -; v_gene: TRBV5-1; CDR3aa: CASSLATSGGNYNEQFF; CDR3nt: TGCGCCAGCAGCTTGGCCACTAGCGGGGGCAACTACAATGAGCAGTTCTTC
j_gene: TRBJ1-1; d_gene: -; abundance: -; v_gene: TRBV18; CDR3aa: CASSPGREFIEAFF; CDR3nt: TGTGCCAGCTCACCAGGCAGGGAATTCATTGAAGCTTTCTTT
j_gene: TRBJ1-1; d_gene: -; abundance: -; v_gene: TRBV10-3; CDR3aa: CAISDRGNTEAFF; CDR3nt: TGTGCCATCAGTGACAGGGGTAACACTGAAGCTTTCTTT
j_gene: TRBJ1-4; d_gene: -; abundance: -; v_gene: TRBV2; CDR3aa: CASRLQTTNEKLFF; CDR3nt: TGTGCCAGCAGGTTACAGACAACTAATGAAAAACTGTTTTTT
j_gene: TRBJ2-2; d_gene: -; abundance: -; v_gene: TRBV7-9; CDR3aa: CASRQSVNTGELFF; CDR3nt: TGTGCCAGCAGGCAGTCAGTGAACACCGGGGAGCTGTTTTTT
j_gene: TRBJ2-6; d_gene: TRBD1; abundance: once; v_gene: TRBV5-1; CDR3aa: CASSGQVFSGANVLTF; CDR3nt: TGCGCCAGCAGCGGACAGGTATTCTCTGGGGCCAACGTCCTGACTTTC
j_gene: TRBJ1-5; d_gene: -; abundance: -; v_gene: TRBV27; CDR3aa: CASSSNRRGNQPQHF; CDR3nt: TGTGCCAGCAGTTCCAACCGCCGCGGCAATCAGCCCCAGCATTTT
j_gene: TRBJ2-3; d_gene: -; abundance: once; v_gene: TRBV6-1; CDR3aa: CASSETSGLVRQYF; CDR3nt: TGTGCCAGCAGTGAAACCTCGGGGCTAGTAAGGCAGTATTTT
j_gene: TRBJ2-3; d_gene: -; abundance: -; v_gene: TRBV28; CDR3aa: CASSLSQTDTQYF; CDR3nt: TGTGCCAGCAGTTTATCTCAGACAGATACGCAGTATTTT
j_gene: TRBJ1-2; d_gene: -; abundance: -; v_gene: TRBV30; CDR3aa: CAWSRGGFGGTSYGYTF; CDR3nt: TGTGCCTGGAGTCGGGGTGGGTTTGGAGGCACATCTTATGGCTACACCTTC
j_gene: TRBJ2-7; d_gene: -; abundance: few; v_gene: TRBV6-1; CDR3aa: CASSEKGTLTAYEQYF; CDR3nt: TGTGCCAGCAGTGAAAAGGGGACTCTGACTGCCTACGAGCAGTACTTC
j_gene: TRBJ1-1; d_gene: TRBD1; abundance: few; v_gene: TRBV30; CDR3aa: CAWRPRQGRNTEAFF; CDR3nt: TGTGCCTGGAGACCACGACAGGGTAGGAACACTGAAGCTTTCTTT
j_gene: TRBJ2-3; d_gene: TRBD2; abundance: once; v_gene: TRBV5-1; CDR3aa: CASSPILAGGPDTQYF; CDR3nt: TGCGCCAGCAGCCCGATACTAGCGGGGGGCCCAGATACGCAGTATTTT
j_gene: TRBJ2-2; d_gene: -; abundance: -; v_gene: TRBV5-1; CDR3aa: CASSNSGQNTGELFF; CDR3nt: TGCGCCAGCAGCAATTCGGGACAGAACACCGGGGAGCTGTTTTTT
j_gene: TRBJ1-2; d_gene: -; abundance: -; v_gene: TRBV28; CDR3aa: CASSLATDGYTF; CDR3nt: TGTGCCAGCAGTTTGGCTACGGATGGCTACACCTTC
j_gene: TRBJ1-2; d_gene: -; abundance: -; v_gene: TRBV5-5; CDR3aa: CASSQNPQGHYGYTF; CDR3nt: TGTGCCAGCAGCCAGAATCCACAGGGCCACTATGGCTACACCTTC
j_gene: TRBJ1-5; d_gene: -; abundance: -; v_gene: TRBV19; CDR3aa: CASSIQGGYSNQPQHF; CDR3nt: TGTGCCAGTAGTATACAGGGTGGGTATAGCAATCAGCCCCAGCATTTT
j_gene: TRBJ2-7; d_gene: -; abundance: -; v_gene: TRBV28; CDR3aa: CASSNQGEQYF; CDR3nt: TGTGCCAGCAGCAACCAGGGAGAGCAGTACTTC
j_gene: TRBJ2-5; d_gene: TRBD2; abundance: -; v_gene: TRBV6-6; CDR3aa: CASSLISGRARETQYF; CDR3nt: TGTGCCAGCAGTCTAATTAGCGGGAGGGCGCGGGAGACCCAGTACTTC
j_gene: TRBJ2-5; d_gene: -; abundance: -; v_gene: TRBV4-2; CDR3aa: CASSPGIRKETQYF; CDR3nt: TGTGCCAGCAGCCCCGGAATAAGGAAAGAGACCCAGTACTTC
j_gene: TRBJ2-1; d_gene: -; abundance: -; v_gene: TRBV29-1; CDR3aa: CSVPMGATEQFF; CDR3nt: TGCAGCGTTCCAATGGGTGCTACGGAGCAGTTCTTC
j_gene: TRBJ2-7; d_gene: TRBD1; abundance: -; v_gene: TRBV2; CDR3aa: CASSAGTGGLIYEQYF; CDR3nt: TGTGCCAGCAGTGCGGGGACAGGGGGCCTGATCTACGAGCAGTACTTC
j_gene: TRBJ2-7; d_gene: -; abundance: -; v_gene: TRBV14; CDR3aa: CASSPVPSYEQYF; CDR3nt: TGTGCCAGCAGCCCAGTCCCCTCCTACGAGCAGTACTTC
j_gene: TRBJ1-4; d_gene: TRBD1; abundance: once; v_gene: TRBV4-3; CDR3aa: CASSLLRQGYEKLFF; CDR3nt: TGCGCCAGCAGCCTACTAAGACAGGGCTATGAAAAACTGTTTTTT
j_gene: TRBJ2-7; d_gene: TRBD1; abundance: -; v_gene: TRBV5-1; CDR3aa: CASSLVTGAGYEQYF; CDR3nt: TGCGCCAGCAGCTTGGTTACAGGGGCTGGCTACGAGCAGTACTTC
j_gene: TRBJ1-1; d_gene: -; abundance: -; v_gene: TRBV5-1; CDR3aa: CASKEGTMNTEAFF; CDR3nt: TGCGCCAGCAAGGAGGGAACGATGAACACTGAAGCTTTCTTT
j_gene: TRBJ1-2; d_gene: -; abundance: -; v_gene: TRBV5-1; CDR3aa: CATRGDRGYGYTF; CDR3nt: TGCGCCACCCGAGGGGATCGGGGCTATGGCTACACCTTC
j_gene: TRBJ2-2; d_gene: -; abundance: -; v_gene: TRBV9; CDR3aa: CASSAKHTGELFF; CDR3nt: TGTGCCAGCAGCGCCAAGCACACCGGGGAGCTGTTTTTT
j_gene: TRBJ1-4; d_gene: -; abundance: -; v_gene: TRBV7-2; CDR3aa: CASSLNRNEKLFF; CDR3nt: TGTGCCAGCAGCTTAAACCGAAATGAAAAACTGTTTTTT
j_gene: TRBJ2-7; d_gene: -; abundance: -; v_gene: TRBV21-1; CDR3aa: CASSNRGPLAETYEQYF; CDR3nt: TGTGCCAGCAGCAACCGAGGCCCACTAGCGGAGACCTACGAGCAGTACTTC
j_gene: TRBJ2-5; d_gene: TRBD1; abundance: -; v_gene: TRBV30; CDR3aa: CAWSGQGRETQYF; CDR3nt: TGTGCCTGGAGTGGACAGGGGAGGGAGACCCAGTACTTC
j_gene: TRBJ1-1; d_gene: -; abundance: -; v_gene: TRBV6-1; CDR3aa: CASSVSADTEAFF; CDR3nt: TGTGCCAGCAGTGTAAGTGCGGACACTGAAGCTTTCTTT
j_gene: TRBJ2-3; d_gene: TRBD2; abundance: once; v_gene: TRBV5-1; CDR3aa: CASRPTGTSGLTQYF; CDR3nt: TGCGCCAGCAGACCTACCGGGACTAGCGGCCTTACGCAGTATTTT
j_gene: TRBJ2-4; d_gene: TRBD2; abundance: -; v_gene: TRBV28; CDR3aa: CASATPGGGNIQYF; CDR3nt: TGTGCCAGCGCCACGCCGGGGGGGGGCAACATTCAGTACTTC
j_gene: TRBJ1-4; d_gene: TRBD1; abundance: -; v_gene: TRBV11-2; CDR3aa: CASSIWTGYNEKLFF; CDR3nt: TGTGCCAGCAGCATATGGACAGGCTATAATGAAAAACTGTTTTTT
j_gene: TRBJ2-5; d_gene: -; abundance: -; v_gene: TRBV5-1; CDR3aa: CASSSGYTQETQYF; CDR3nt: TGCGCCAGCAGCTCGGGCTATACTCAAGAGACCCAGTACTTC
j_gene: TRBJ2-7; d_gene: -; abundance: -; v_gene: TRBV4-1; CDR3aa: CASSRQVRDEQYF; CDR3nt: TGCGCCAGCAGCAGACAGGTCAGGGACGAGCAGTACTTC
j_gene: TRBJ1-5; d_gene: -; abundance: -; v_gene: TRBV19; CDR3aa: CASSISSRNQPQHF; CDR3nt: TGTGCCAGTAGTATCTCCAGCCGAAATCAGCCCCAGCATTTT
j_gene: TRBJ1-4; d_gene: -; abundance: once; v_gene: TRBV6-1; CDR3aa: CASSPTREKLFF; CDR3nt: TGTGCCAGCAGCCCCACTCGGGAAAAACTGTTTTTT
j_gene: TRBJ1-2; d_gene: TRBD1; abundance: -; v_gene: TRBV29-1; CDR3aa: CSVDDRAGYGYTF; CDR3nt: TGCAGCGTTGATGACAGGGCTGGCTATGGCTACACCTTC
j_gene: TRBJ2-1; d_gene: -; abundance: -; v_gene: TRBV7-8; CDR3aa: CASSPLGAAQEQFF; CDR3nt: TGTGCCAGCAGCCCCCTAGGGGCGGCGCAGGAGCAGTTCTTC
j_gene: TRBJ2-4; d_gene: -; abundance: -; v_gene: TRBV6-1; CDR3aa: CASSEVRGAKNIQYF; CDR3nt: TGTGCCAGCAGTGAAGTGAGGGGAGCCAAAAACATTCAGTACTTC
j_gene: TRBJ2-2; d_gene: -; abundance: -; v_gene: TRBV19; CDR3aa: CASSIGRITGELFF; CDR3nt: TGTGCCAGTAGTATCGGACGGATCACCGGGGAGCTGTTTTTT